The rows below give T cell receptor beta chains drawn from one sample of a study of T-cell memory formation after mild COVID-19. TCRdb analysed the 5' RACE reads with MiXCR anew, one entry per CDR3 protein. The table lists some 300,000 distinct CDR3 sequences, approximately 22% of them singletons. Sequencing was performed on PBMCs or a T cell subset sorted from them (not recorded which). The receptor source for this set is a man aged 18 to 29 who had mild COVID-19 (a few samples of this study predate the infection). Cell type and time point are not known. CDR3s include the opening cysteine and the closing phenylalanine or tryptophan. D genes are given only for firm matches. Not all rows give a size; the values are once, few, many and, for expanded clones, a class.

>TRBV7-9|.|.|TRBJ1-2
TGTGCCAGCAGCTTCGTGGGGGGTGGTGGCTACACCTTC
CASSFVGGGGYTF
>TRBV29-1|.|TRBD1|TRBJ2-3
TGCAGCGGGGTCGGGACAGGGTTTGGGGATACGCAGTATTTT
CSGVGTGFGDTQYF
>TRBV5-1|.|TRBD1|TRBJ1-3
TGCGCCAGCAGCCAGGGGGGCCGGATTGGAAACACCATATATTTT
CASSQGGRIGNTIYF
>TRBV4-2|few|.|TRBJ2-1
TGTGCCAGCAGCCGCGAAGGGATAAACAATGAGCAGTTCTTC
CASSREGINNEQFF
>TRBV24-1|.|.|TRBJ1-5
TGTGCCACCAGTGATGAGTGGGAGAATCAGCCCCAGCATTTT
CATSDEWENQPQHF
>TRBV6-5|.|.|TRBJ2-3
TGTGCCAGCAGGAAGGGGTTTAATACGCAGTATTTT
CASRKGFNTQYF
>TRBV11-2|.|.|TRBJ1-1
TGTGCCAGCAGCCCTCGTGGGCAGAGCCCTGAAGCTTTCTTT
CASSPRGQSPEAFF
>TRBV7-2|few|TRBD2|TRBJ2-5
TGTGCCAGCAGCATCCGACTAGCGGTCCAAGAGACCCAGTACTTC
CASSIRLAVQETQYF
>TRBV5-1|many|.|TRBJ1-4
TGCGCCAGCAGCGGCCCAGGGGATTACGGAAAACTGTTTTTT
CASSGPGDYGKLFF
>TRBV5-1|few|TRBD1|TRBJ2-2
TGCGCCAGCAGCTTCGACAGGGCCGGGGAGCTGTTTTTT
CASSFDRAGELFF
>TRBV7-2|few|.|TRBJ1-1
TGTGCCAGCAGCTTTGACAGTCGCACTGAAGCTTTCTTT
CASSFDSRTEAFF
>TRBV12-3/TRBV12-4|.|.|TRBJ1-2
TGTGCCAGCAGTTTTACCGGGCACTATGGCTACACCTTC
CASSFTGHYGYTF
>TRBV7-2|.|TRBD2|TRBJ2-5
TGTGCCAGCAGCTTAGGGGTTCGGGGGGGCGAGACCCAGTACTTC
CASSLGVRGGETQYF
>TRBV6-5|.|TRBD2|TRBJ2-3
TGTGCCAGCAGCTTACTAGCGGGGTATGGTACGCAGTATTTT
CASSLLAGYGTQYF
>TRBV7-2|few|.|TRBJ2-1
TGTGCCAGCAAGGTGTCAGCGTACAATGAGCAGTTCTTC
CASKVSAYNEQFF
>TRBV6-6|few|.|TRBJ2-2
TGTGCCAGCATTTCGGCACAGGGTTCGGGGGAGCTGTTTTTT
CASISAQGSGELFF
>TRBV11-2|.|TRBD1|TRBJ1-1
TGTGCCAGCAGCTTTGCGGGACAGGTAAACACTGAAGCTTTCTTT
CASSFAGQVNTEAFF
>TRBV23-1|few|.|TRBJ2-5
TGCGCCAGCAGTCGTTTTTGGGAGGCGGACCAAGAGACCCAGTACTTC
CASSRFWEADQETQYF
>TRBV6-2/TRBV6-3|.|.|TRBJ1-5
TGTGCCAGCTCATCGGACATCAATCAGCCCCAGCATTTT
CASSSDINQPQHF
>TRBV6-1|few|.|TRBJ2-3
TGTGCCAGCAGTGAAGTGCGAGGAGGGGGGTATACGCAGTATTTT
CASSEVRGGGYTQYF
>TRBV13|few|TRBD1|TRBJ2-5
TGTGCCAGCAGCTTAGGGGGACAGGCCCAAGAGACCCAGTACTTC
CASSLGGQAQETQYF
>TRBV7-8|few|.|TRBJ1-1
TGTGCCAGCAGCTTCGCAGGGAGCAGTGCTGAAGCTTTCTTT
CASSFAGSSAEAFF
>TRBV7-2|.|.|TRBJ2-5
TGTGCCAGCAGCTCCAGGCGGTCCGAAGAGACCAAGTACTTC
CASSSRRSEETKYF
>TRBV6-2/TRBV6-3|.|.|TRBJ2-3
TGTGCCAGCAGTTACTCGATTCTGCAGGGGCGACCAGATACGCAGTATTTT
CASSYSILQGRPDTQYF
>TRBV29-1|.|.|TRBJ1-1
TGCAGCGGTATAATGCTAGCCAAAGCTTTCTTT
CSGIMLAKAFF
>TRBV12-3/TRBV12-4|many|TRBD2|TRBJ2-3
TGTGCCAGCAGTTTAATTGGTAGCGGGGGGGCAGATACGCAGTATTTT
CASSLIGSGGADTQYF
>TRBV5-6|.|TRBD1|TRBJ2-2
TGTGCCAGCAGCTTGGAATATGACAGGGGGCCCTCGAACACCGGGGAGCTGTTTTTT
CASSLEYDRGPSNTGELFF
>TRBV3-1|few|.|TRBJ1-5
TGTGCCAGCAGCCACGGAGGGGCCAATCAGCCCCAGCATTTT
CASSHGGANQPQHF
>TRBV5-1|.|TRBD1|TRBJ2-7
TGCGCCAGCAGCCTTGGGACAGGTACTACCTACGAGCAGTACTTC
CASSLGTGTTYEQYF
>TRBV19|.|.|TRBJ2-3
TGTGCCAGTAGCAGGAGGCTAGACTCGGCTGTAGATACGCAGTATTTT
CASSRRLDSAVDTQYF
>TRBV12-3/TRBV12-4|few|TRBD1|TRBJ1-6
TGTGCCAGCAGTGCGGGACAGGGTGGCTCACCCCTCCACTTT
CASSAGQGGSPLHF
>TRBV5-1|.|.|TRBJ2-2
TGCGCCAGCTCCGGAGGACAGACGAACACCGGGGAGCTGTTTTTT
CASSGGQTNTGELFF
>TRBV5-1|.|TRBD1|TRBJ2-3
TGCGCCAGCAGCTCGCAAATCGGGACAGGGAGCACAGATACGCAGTATTTT
CASSSQIGTGSTDTQYF
>TRBV12-3/TRBV12-4|.|.|TRBJ2-2
TGTGCCAGCAGTTATCTTGGAGGGATGAACACCGGGGAGCTGTTTTTT
CASSYLGGMNTGELFF
>TRBV7-9|many|.|TRBJ2-7
TGTGCCAGCAGCACGGGACGGAGCTACGAGCAGTACTTC
CASSTGRSYEQYF
>TRBV18|few|TRBD1|TRBJ1-1
TGTGCCAGCTCGCCAATGACAGGGGTGGCTGGGGCTGAAGCTTTCTTT
CASSPMTGVAGAEAFF
>TRBV5-1|few|.|TRBJ2-7
TGCGCCAGCAGCTTGGGGTTTGCAGCGTCCGAGCAGTACTTC
CASSLGFAASEQYF
>TRBV7-2|.|TRBD1|TRBJ1-1
TGTGCCAGCAGCCCTTATACCGGGACAGATTCTGAAGCTTTCTTT
CASSPYTGTDSEAFF
>TRBV10-3|many|.|TRBJ1-1
TGTGCCATCCAGACGGATGGGTCTGAAGCTTTCTTT
CAIQTDGSEAFF
>TRBV7-2|few|.|TRBJ2-2
TGTGCCAGCAGCTTAGGATGGGAGCTGTTTTTT
CASSLGWELFF
>TRBV6-2/TRBV6-3|few|.|TRBJ2-5
TGTGCCAGCAGTAAGACGACGGGGGAGACCCAGTACTTC
CASSKTTGETQYF
>TRBV6-5|.|.|TRBJ2-3
TGTGCCAGCAGTCAGGGAAATACGCAGTATTTT
CASSQGNTQYF
>TRBV4-3|few|.|TRBJ1-1
TGCGCCAGCAGCCAAGAAAGTGATCTAATGAACACTGAAGCTTTCTTT
CASSQESDLMNTEAFF
>TRBV5-1|few|TRBD1|TRBJ1-1
TGCGCCAGCAGCTTACTACAGGGGCGGAACACTGAAGCTTTCTTT
CASSLLQGRNTEAFF
>TRBV5-1|few|.|TRBJ2-5
TGCGCCAGCAGCGTGACCGTCAGGGAACCTCAAGAGACCCAGTACTTC
CASSVTVREPQETQYF
>TRBV6-1|.|.|TRBJ2-5
TGTGCCAGCAGTGAAGTACGGGGCCAAGAGACCCAGTACTTC
CASSEVRGQETQYF
>TRBV4-2|.|TRBD1|TRBJ2-3
TGTGCCAGCAGCCAAGCGTACGGGACAGGGGCCGGGACAGATACGCAGTATTTT
CASSQAYGTGAGTDTQYF
>TRBV3-1|few|TRBD1|TRBJ2-2
TGTGCCAGCAGCCGACAGGGCGGTAATGGGGAGCTGTTTTTT
CASSRQGGNGELFF
>TRBV27|many|TRBD2|TRBJ2-5
TGTGCCAGCAGTTTCTTCTTCCCTAGCGGGGTGAATGAGACCCAGTACTTC
CASSFFFPSGVNETQYF
>TRBV29-1|once|TRBD1|TRBJ1-2
TGCAGCGTTGGGGGGGGGACAGGGAGCAACTATGGCTACACCTTC
CSVGGGTGSNYGYTF
>TRBV20-1|few|TRBD1|TRBJ1-2
TGCAGTGCTAGTGATTCCAGGGGGCGCCGGGGCTACACCTTC
CSASDSRGRRGYTF
>TRBV7-2|.|.|TRBJ1-4
TGTGCCAGCAGCTTCGGTTTTCCCAATGAAAAACTGTTTTTT
CASSFGFPNEKLFF
>TRBV6-2/TRBV6-3|few|.|TRBJ2-6
TGTGCCAGTGAGGTCGCAGGGGCCAACGTCCTGACTTTC
CASEVAGANVLTF
>TRBV20-1|once|.|TRBJ1-1
TGCAGTGCTAGATCGGACGCTGTCGGGACTGAAGCTTTCTTT
CSARSDAVGTEAFF
>TRBV7-9|few|.|TRBJ2-5
TGTGCCAGCAGCTTGTGGGGGGAAGAGACCCAGTACTTC
CASSLWGEETQYF